The TCR beta chain described here comes from a study of response to subunit inactivated influenza vaccine (dated by TCRdb to 2016 to 2019). Notes on the research overall: To follow how T cells responded to a trivalent subunit inactivated influenza vaccine, the researchers relied on deep quantitative profiling of the T cell receptor repertoire.

Turning to this clonotype: The target of this receptor is not known. Base qualities are missing; no much larger clone stands one base away.

Results the study describes overall, beyond this receptor: According to the authors, only a limited number of new T cells may be recruited by each seasonal influenza vaccination.

The library was built by means of RT-PCR. The sequencer listed for this sample is Illumina HiSeq 2500. Starting from the raw public reads, TCRdb applied fastp trimming at Q25, assembled clones with MiXCR and retained in-frame beta chains. Merged by CDR3 protein, the rows form single entries marked with the most common genes and DNA. Present in this sample are around 300,000 distinct CDR3 sequences, roughly 22% of which were seen just once. 10% of the sample rests with the top ten. Here V drops 4 bases and J drops 3 bases, and the junction holds 7 bases not matched to any gene. The cysteine opens and the phenylalanine closes a CDR3 of 15 amino acids. Here the CDR3 DNA is all that survives: 45 bases in frame from base 1. From a lookup of the germline V gene (reference sequence), CDR1 and CDR2 are LGHDT and YNNKEL.

The TCR sequence derives from a man aged 50-75 years who received an inactivated influenza vaccine. Donor details come from another sample of the same person, matched by shared clones. This chain is built from TRBV3-1 and TRBJ2-7, and TRBD1 aligns with 9 junction nucleotides. Here the sequenced sample was PBMCs from blood, taken less than 22 months after vaccination. The encoded CDR3 is CASSRAGTGIYEQYF. The nucleotide sequence is TGTGCCAGCAGCCGGGCCGGGACAGGGATCTACGAGCAGTACTTC.